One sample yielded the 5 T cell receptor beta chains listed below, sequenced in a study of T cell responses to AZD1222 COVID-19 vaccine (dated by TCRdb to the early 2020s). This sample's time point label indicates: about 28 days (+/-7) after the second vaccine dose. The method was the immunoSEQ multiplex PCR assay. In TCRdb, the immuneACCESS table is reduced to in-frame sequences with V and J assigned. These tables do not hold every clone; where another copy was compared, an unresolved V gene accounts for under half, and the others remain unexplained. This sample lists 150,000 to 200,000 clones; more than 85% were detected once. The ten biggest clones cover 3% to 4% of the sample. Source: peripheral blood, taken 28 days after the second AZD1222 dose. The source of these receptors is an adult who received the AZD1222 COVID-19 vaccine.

CDR3 sequence: CASSLLSFTDTQYF. CDR3 DNA: TGTGCCAGCAGCTTACTCTCATTCACAGATACGCAGTATTTT. This rearrangement joins TRBV7-2 to TRBJ2-3; no definite D call. V lost 2 bases and J lost 2, with 8 bases in between. The CDR3 is 14 residues long. Germline-derived CDR1 and CDR2 are SGHTA and FQGNSA.

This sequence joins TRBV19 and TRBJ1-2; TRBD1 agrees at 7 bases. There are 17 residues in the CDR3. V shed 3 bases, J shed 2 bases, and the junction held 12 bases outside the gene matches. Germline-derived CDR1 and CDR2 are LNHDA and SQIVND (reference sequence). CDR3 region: CASSIRSPGQKNYGYTF. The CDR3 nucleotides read TGTGCCAGTAGTATCCGATCCCCGGGACAGAAGAACTATGGCTACACCTTC.

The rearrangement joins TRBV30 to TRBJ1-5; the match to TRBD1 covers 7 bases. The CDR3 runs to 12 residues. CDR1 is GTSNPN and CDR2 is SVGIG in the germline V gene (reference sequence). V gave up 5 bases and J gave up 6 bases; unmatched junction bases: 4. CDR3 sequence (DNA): TGTGCCTGGGACAGGGAGGGTCAGCCCCAGCATTTT. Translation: CAWDREGQPQHF.

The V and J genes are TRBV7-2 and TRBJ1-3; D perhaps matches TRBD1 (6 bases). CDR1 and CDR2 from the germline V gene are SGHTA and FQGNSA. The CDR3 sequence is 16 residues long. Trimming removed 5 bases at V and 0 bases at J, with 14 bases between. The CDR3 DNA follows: TGTGCCAGCAGCCTACAGGGAGGGGGCTCTGGAAACACCATATATTTT. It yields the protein CASSLQGGGSGNTIYF.

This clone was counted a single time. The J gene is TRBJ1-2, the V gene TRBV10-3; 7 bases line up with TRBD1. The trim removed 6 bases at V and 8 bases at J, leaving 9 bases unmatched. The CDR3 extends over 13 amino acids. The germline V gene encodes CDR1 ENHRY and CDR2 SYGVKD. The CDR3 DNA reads TGTGCCATCAGGGGAACAGGGGAGGAAGGCTACACCTTC. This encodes CAIRGTGEEGYTF.